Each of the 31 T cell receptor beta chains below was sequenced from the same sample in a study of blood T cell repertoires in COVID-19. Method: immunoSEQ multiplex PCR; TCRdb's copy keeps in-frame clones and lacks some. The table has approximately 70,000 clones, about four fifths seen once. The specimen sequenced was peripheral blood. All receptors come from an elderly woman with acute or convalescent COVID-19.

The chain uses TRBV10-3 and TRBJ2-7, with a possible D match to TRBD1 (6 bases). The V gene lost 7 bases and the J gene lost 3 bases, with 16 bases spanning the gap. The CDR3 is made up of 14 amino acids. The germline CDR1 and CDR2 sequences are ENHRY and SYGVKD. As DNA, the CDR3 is TGTGCCATCACCGGGACATTCCCTCTCTACGAGCAGTACTTC. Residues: CAITGTFPLYEQYF.

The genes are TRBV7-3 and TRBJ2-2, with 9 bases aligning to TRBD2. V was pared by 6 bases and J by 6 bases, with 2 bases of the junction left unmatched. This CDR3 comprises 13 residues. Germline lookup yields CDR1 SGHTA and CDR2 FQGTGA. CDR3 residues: CASRLAGAGELFF. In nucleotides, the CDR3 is TGTGCCAGCAGATTAGCGGGAGCCGGGGAGCTGTTTTTT.

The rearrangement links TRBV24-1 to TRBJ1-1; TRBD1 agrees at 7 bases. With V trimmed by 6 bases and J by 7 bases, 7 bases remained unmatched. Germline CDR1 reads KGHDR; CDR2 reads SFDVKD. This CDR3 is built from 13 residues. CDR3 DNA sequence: TGTGCCACCAGTAAGGGGGCGCACCTTGAAGCTTTCTTT. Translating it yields CATSKGAHLEAFF.

CDR3 coding DNA: TGTGCCAGCGGTCCCGGGACAGGTTACAATGAGCAGTTCTTC. Translated: CASGPGTGYNEQFF. The chain links TRBV5-6 to TRBJ2-1; the match to TRBD1 covers 8 bases. V shed 7 bases, J shed 4 bases, and the junction held 7 bases outside the gene matches. This CDR3 has 14 residues. Germline V CDR1 and CDR2: SGHDT, YYEEEE.

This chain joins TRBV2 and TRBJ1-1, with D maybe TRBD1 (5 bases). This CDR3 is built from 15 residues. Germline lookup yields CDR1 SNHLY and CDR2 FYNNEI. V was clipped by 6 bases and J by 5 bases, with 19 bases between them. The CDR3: CASSNGPPGGTEAFF. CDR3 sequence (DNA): TGTGCCAGCAGCAACGGGCCTCCGGGGGGGACTGAAGCTTTCTTT.

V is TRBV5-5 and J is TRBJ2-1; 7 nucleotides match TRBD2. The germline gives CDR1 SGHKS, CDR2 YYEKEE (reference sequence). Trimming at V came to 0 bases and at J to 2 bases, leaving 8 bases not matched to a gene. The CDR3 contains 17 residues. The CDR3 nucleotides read TGTGCCAGCAGCTTGGCCGAACTAGCGTACACCTACAATGAGCAGTTCTTC. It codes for CASSLAELAYTYNEQFF.

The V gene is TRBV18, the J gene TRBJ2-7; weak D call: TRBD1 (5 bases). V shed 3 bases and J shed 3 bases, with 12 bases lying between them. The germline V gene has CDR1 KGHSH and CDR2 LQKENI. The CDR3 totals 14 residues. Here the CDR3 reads CASSPRQWSYEQYF. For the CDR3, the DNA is TGTGCCAGCTCACCGAGACAGTGGAGCTACGAGCAGTACTTC. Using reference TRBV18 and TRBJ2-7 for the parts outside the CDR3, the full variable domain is NAGVMQNPRHLVRRRGQEARLRCSPMKGHSHVYWYRQLPEEGLKFMVYLQKENIIDESGMPKERFSAEFPKEGPSILRIQQVVRGDSAAYFCASSPRQWSYEQYFGPGTRLTVT.

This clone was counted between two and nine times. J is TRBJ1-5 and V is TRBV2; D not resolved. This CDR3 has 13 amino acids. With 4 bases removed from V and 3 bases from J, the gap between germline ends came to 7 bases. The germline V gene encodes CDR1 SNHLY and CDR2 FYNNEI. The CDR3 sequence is CASSAGINQPQHF. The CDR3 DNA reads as TGTGCCAGCAGTGCGGGAATCAATCAGCCCCAGCATTTT.

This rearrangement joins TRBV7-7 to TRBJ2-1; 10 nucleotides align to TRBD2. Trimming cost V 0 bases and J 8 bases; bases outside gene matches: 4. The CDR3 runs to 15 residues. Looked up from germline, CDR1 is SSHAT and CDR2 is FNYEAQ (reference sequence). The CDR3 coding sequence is TGTGCCAGCAGCTTAGCCAGTGGACTAGCGGATGAGCAGTTCTTC. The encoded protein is CASSLASGLADEQFF.

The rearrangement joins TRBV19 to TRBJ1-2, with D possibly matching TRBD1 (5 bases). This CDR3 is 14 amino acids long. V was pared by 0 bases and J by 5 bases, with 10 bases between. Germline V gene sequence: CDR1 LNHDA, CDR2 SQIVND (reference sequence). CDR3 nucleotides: TGTGCCAGTAGTATAGATCGGAGGGGATATGGCTACACCTTC. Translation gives CASSIDRRGYGYTF.

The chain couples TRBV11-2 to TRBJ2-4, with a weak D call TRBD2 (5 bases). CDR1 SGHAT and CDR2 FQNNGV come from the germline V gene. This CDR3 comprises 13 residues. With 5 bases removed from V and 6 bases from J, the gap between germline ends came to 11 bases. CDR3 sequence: CASSPDGINIQYF. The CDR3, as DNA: TGTGCCAGCAGCCCAGACGGGATAAACATTCAGTACTTC.

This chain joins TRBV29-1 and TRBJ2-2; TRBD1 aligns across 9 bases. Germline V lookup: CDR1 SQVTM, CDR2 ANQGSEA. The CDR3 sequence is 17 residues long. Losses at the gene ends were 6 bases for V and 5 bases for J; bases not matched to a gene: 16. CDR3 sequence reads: CSVVGTGRMGATGELFF. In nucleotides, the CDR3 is TGCAGCGTCGTCGGGACAGGGAGGATGGGCGCTACCGGGGAGCTGTTTTTT.

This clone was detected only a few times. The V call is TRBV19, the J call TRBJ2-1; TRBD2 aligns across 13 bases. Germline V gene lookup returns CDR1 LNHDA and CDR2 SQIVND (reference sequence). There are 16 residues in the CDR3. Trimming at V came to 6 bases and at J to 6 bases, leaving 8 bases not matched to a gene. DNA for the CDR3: TGTGCCAGTAGCCGGATGAGACTAGCGGGAGGCAATGAGCAGTTCTTC. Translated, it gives CASSRMRLAGGNEQFF.

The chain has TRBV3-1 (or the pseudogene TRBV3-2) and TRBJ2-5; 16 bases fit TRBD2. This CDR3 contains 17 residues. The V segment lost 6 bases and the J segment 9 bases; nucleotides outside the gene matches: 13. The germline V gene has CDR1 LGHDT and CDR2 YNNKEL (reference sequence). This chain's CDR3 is CASRSVRGLAGGWSQYF. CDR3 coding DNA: TGTGCCAGCAGATCTGTCCGGGGACTAGCGGGAGGGTGGTCCCAGTACTTC.

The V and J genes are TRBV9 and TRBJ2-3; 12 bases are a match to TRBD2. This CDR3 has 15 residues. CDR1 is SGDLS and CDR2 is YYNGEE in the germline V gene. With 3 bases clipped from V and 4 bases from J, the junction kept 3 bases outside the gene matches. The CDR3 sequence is CASSGRLAGADTQYF. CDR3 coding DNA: TGTGCCAGCAGCGGAAGACTAGCGGGAGCAGATACGCAGTATTTT.

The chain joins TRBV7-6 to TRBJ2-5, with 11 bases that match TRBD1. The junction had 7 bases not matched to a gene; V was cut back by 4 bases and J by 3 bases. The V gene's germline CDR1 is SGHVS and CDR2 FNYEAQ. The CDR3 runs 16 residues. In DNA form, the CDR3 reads TGTGCCAGCAGCTCACATCCGGGACAGGGGGAAGAGACCCAGTACTTC. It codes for CASSSHPGQGEETQYF. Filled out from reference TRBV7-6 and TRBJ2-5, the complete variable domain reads GAGVSQSPRYKVTKRGQDVALRCDPISGHVSLYWYRQALGQGPEFLTYFNYEAQQDKSGLPNDRFSAERPEGSISTLTIQRTEQRDSAMYRCASSSHPGQGEETQYFGPGTRLLVL.

CDR3 DNA: TGTGCCATCAGTGATTCTGGGACTAGCGGACGTACACCCTACAATGAGCAGTTCTTC. Its protein is CAISDSGTSGRTPYNEQFF. The chain recombines TRBV10-3 with TRBJ2-1; 11 bases match TRBD2. The CDR3 loop spans 19 amino acids. Germline assignment: CDR1 ENHRY and CDR2 SYGVKD. V dropped 3 bases and J dropped 2; count of bases not matched to a gene: 12.

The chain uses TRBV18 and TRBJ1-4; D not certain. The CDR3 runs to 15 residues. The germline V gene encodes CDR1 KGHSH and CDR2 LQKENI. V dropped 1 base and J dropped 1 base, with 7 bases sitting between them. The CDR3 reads CASSPLEGTNEKLFF. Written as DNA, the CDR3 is TGTGCCAGCTCACCACTGGAGGGAACTAATGAAAAACTGTTTTTT. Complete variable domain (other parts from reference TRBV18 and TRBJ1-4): NAGVMQNPRHLVRRRGQEARLRCSPMKGHSHVYWYRQLPEEGLKFMVYLQKENIIDESGMPKERFSAEFPKEGPSILRIQQVVRGDSAAYFCASSPLEGTNEKLFFGSGTQLSVL.

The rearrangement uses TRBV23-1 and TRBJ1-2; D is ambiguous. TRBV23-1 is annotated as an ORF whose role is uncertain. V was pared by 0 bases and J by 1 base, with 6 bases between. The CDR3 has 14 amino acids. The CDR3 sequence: CASSQSAFNYGYTF. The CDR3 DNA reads TGCGCCAGCAGTCAATCGGCCTTTAACTATGGCTACACCTTC.

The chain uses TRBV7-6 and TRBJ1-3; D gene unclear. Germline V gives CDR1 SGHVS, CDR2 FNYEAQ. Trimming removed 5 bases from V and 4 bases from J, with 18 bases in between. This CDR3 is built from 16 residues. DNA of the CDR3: TGTGCCAGCAGCCAGATCAGTCTGTCGGGAGGAAACACCATATATTTT. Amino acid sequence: CASSQISLSGGNTIYF.

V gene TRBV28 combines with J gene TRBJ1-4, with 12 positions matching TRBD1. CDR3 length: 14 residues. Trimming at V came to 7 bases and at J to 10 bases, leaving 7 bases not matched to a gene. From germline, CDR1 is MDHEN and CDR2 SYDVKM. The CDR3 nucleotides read TGTGCCAGCATCTGGGGACAGGGGGCCGGAAAACTGTTTTTT. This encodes CASIWGQGAGKLFF.

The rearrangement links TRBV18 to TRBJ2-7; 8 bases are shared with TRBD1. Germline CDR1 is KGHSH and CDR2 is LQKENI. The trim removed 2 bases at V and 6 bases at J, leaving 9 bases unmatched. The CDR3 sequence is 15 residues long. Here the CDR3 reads CASSPSRTGYGEQYF. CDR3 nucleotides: TGTGCCAGCTCACCAAGTCGGACAGGGTACGGCGAGCAGTACTTC.

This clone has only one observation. CDR3 sequence reads: CASSLVGTPYGYTF. The CDR3 nucleotides read TGTGCCAGCAGCTTGGTTGGGACACCTTATGGCTACACCTTC. The J gene is TRBJ1-2, the V gene TRBV5-6, with a tentative D call TRBD1 (6 bases). CDR1 and CDR2 (germline): SGHDT, YYEEEE. The ends were cut back, 0 bases at V and 5 bases at J, with 11 bases in the middle. The CDR3 totals 14 residues.

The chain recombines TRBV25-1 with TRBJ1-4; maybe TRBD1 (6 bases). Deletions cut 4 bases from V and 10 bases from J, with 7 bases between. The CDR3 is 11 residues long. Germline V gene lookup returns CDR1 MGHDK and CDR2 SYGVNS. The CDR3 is CASSGDTKLFF. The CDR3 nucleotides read TGTGCCAGCAGTGGGGACACAAAACTGTTTTTT.

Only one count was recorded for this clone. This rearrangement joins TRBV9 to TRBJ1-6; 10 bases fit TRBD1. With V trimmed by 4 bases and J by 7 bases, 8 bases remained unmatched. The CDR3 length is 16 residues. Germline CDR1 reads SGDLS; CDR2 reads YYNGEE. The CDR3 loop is CASSPHPGQGNSPLHF. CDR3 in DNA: TGTGCCAGCAGCCCTCACCCGGGACAGGGGAATTCACCCCTCCACTTT.

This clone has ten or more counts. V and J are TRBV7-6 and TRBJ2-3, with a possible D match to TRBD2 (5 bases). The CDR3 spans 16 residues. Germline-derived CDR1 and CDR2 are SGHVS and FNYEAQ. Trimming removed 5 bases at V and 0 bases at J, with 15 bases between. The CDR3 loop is CASSPAVALSTDTQYF. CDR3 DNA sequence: TGTGCCAGCAGCCCAGCGGTGGCTCTTAGCACAGATACGCAGTATTTT.

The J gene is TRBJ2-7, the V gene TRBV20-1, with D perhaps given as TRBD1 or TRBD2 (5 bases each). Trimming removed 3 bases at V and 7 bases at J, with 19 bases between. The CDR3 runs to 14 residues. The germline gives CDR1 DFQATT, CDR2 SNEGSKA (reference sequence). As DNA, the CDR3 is TGCAGTGCTAGTGAGGGGCTACGGCTTCGGGAGCAGTACTTC. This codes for CSASEGLRLREQYF.

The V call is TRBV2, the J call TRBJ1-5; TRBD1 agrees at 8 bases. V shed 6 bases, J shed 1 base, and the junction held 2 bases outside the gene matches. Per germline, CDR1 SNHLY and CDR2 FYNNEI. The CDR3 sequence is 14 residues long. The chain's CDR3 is CASSRQGSNQPQHF. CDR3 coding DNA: TGTGCCAGCAGCAGACAGGGGAGCAATCAGCCCCAGCATTTT.

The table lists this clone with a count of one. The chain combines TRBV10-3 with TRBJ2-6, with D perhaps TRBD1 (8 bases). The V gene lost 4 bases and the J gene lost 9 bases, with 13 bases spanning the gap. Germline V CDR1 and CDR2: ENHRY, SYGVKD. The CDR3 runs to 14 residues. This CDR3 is CAISVQGEGNVLTF. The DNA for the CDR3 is TGTGCCATCAGTGTACAGGGGGAGGGCAACGTCCTGACTTTC.

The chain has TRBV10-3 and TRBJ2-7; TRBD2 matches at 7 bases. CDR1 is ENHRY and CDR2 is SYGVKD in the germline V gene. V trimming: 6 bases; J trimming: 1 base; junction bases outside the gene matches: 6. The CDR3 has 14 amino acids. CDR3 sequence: CAIRSSSGSYEQYF. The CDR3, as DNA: TGTGCCATCAGATCTTCTAGCGGTTCCTACGAGCAGTACTTC.

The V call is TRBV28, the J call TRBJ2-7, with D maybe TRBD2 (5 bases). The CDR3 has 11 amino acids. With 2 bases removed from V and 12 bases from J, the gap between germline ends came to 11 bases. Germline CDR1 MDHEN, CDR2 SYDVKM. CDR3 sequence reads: CASSLRGNMYF. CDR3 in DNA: TGTGCCAGCAGTTTAAGAGGGAACATGTACTTC.